This T cell receptor (beta chain) is drawn from a study of T cells in Graves' hyperthyroidism and ophthalmopathy. Findings and limits, study-wide: Blood samples included most of the expanded thyroid clonotypes exceeding 0.001.

Germline V lookup: CDR1 LGHNA, CDR2 YNFKEQ. The ends lost 0 bases at V and 6 bases at J; junction bases unmatched: 8. The CDR3 consists of 16 residues. RNA transcripts served as the template for amplifying TCR beta CDR3 regions. Using the HTBI primer set, a first-round RT-PCR was run on the TCR CDR3. TCRdb re-analysed the multiplex PCR reads in MiXCR, keeping a single row per CDR3 protein. The sample lists a few hundred thousand distinct CDR3 sequences, around 20% occurring once. Patients aged 18 to 65 had newly diagnosed hyperthyroidism lasting under 2 months. Patients were excluded for uncontrolled infection, other autoimmune disease, pregnancy or lactation. The diagnoses drew upon clinical symptoms, serum thyroxine and TRAb, thyroid ultrasound and orbital computed tomography. This clonotype turned up a few times. What it recognizes is unknown.

This receptor was obtained from a man between 18 and 29 years old with Graves' hyperthyroidism. The source material was blood. V usage is TRBV4-2 and J usage is TRBJ1-2; 9 bases agree with TRBD1. The CDR3 bases are TGTGCCAGCAGCCAAGATCCCGGACAGGGGCTAGATGGCTACACCTTC. Protein: CASSQDPGQGLDGYTF.